This T cell receptor beta chain was found in a study of identical twins. TCRdb ran MiXCR on the 5' RACE reads and lists one entry per CDR3 protein. The profile shows about 520,000 distinct CDR3 sequences, approximately 22% of them singletons. The data were also submitted as part of a second study, on T cells expressing NK-cell markers. From that paper: Several experiments employed an anti-gamma-delta TCR antibody to confine sorting to alpha-beta TCR T cells. It remained uncertain whether the expanded NKG2C+ T cell clones were specific for HCMV antigens.

Input material: CD4+ T cells sorted from blood. This clonotype originated in a woman in her late teens or twenties in good health.

CDR3 DNA sequence: TGTGCCAGCAGCTTAGTATACAGTGAGACCCAGTACTTC. Its translation is CASSLVYSETQYF. The chain links TRBV7-9 to TRBJ2-5; D gene unclear. The CDR3 runs to 13 residues. Trimming removed 1 base at V and 5 bases at J, with 8 bases between. Germline V gene data show CDR1 as SEHNR and CDR2 as FQNEAQ (reference sequence).